This T cell receptor beta chain was documented in a study of blood T cells in healthy people across ages. Germline CDR1 SQVTM, CDR2 ANQGSEA. The CDR3 covers 14 residues. The trim removed 7 bases at V and 6 bases at J, leaving 12 bases unmatched. Whole-study results and caveats: A roughly linear fall in TCR beta diversity per million T cells was seen with increasing age. Fewer expanded clones and more diversity marked long-lived versus aged donors. Total diversity from one million sequenced T cells was likely underestimated.

Many counts were recorded for this clonotype. Its antigen is undetermined. It was with a sample-barcoded 5' primer and a J-beta primer mix that a second PCR of about 7 to 12 cycles was run. TCRdb analysed the 5' RACE reads with MiXCR anew, one entry per CDR3 protein. This table has about 1,400,000 distinct CDR3 sequences, 35% to 45% appearing once. The TCR comes from a woman aged 18-30 years in good health. V and J are TRBV29-1 and TRBJ2-7; 10 nucleotides line up with TRBD2. Sequenced material: blood. As DNA, the CDR3 is TGCAGCGCTTCCCAAGCGGGAGGGCGAGCCGAGCAGTACTTC. Translated, it gives CSASQAGGRAEQYF.